This TCR beta chain was captured in a study of low-dose radiotherapy and immunotherapy resistance in tumors. Looking at the study overall: Dosing for Cohort 2 consisted of 1 Gy per fraction every two weeks, reaching a total of 13 Gy over 26 weeks.

The sample holds many counts of this clonotype. Germline CDR1 reads SGHDN; CDR2 reads FVKESK. The CDR3 runs 14 residues. V was pared by 3 bases and J by 1 base, with 9 bases between. Gene-specific TRAV and TRBV primers were used for first-strand cDNA, covering alpha and beta chains. The PCR that amplified TCRs ran for roughly 20 cycles, relying on a constant-region primer and a V-primer adapter. TCRdb recomputed calls from the reads with MiXCR, one row per CDR3 protein. The table lists nearly 60,000 distinct CDR3 sequences, around a quarter of them singletons. Time point here: after trial treatment. Treatment described: LDRT plus nivolumab, ipilimumab, low-dose cyclophosphamide and aspirin (RACIN trial).

This TCR derives from a male donor with prostate cancer. The material sequenced was PBMCs, taken after low-dose radiotherapy plus immunotherapy. The V call is TRBV14, the J call TRBJ2-5; D might be TRBD2 (5 bases). The DNA for the CDR3 is TGTGCCAGCAGCCAGGCACTAGTCCAAGAGACCCAGTACTTC. This sequence encodes CASSQALVQETQYF. Variable domain in full (rest from reference TRBV14 and TRBJ2-5): EAGVTQFPSHSVIEKGQTVTLRCDPISGHDNLYWYRRVMGKEIKFLLHFVKESKQDESGMPNNRFLAERTGGTYSTLKVQPAELEDSGVYFCASSQALVQETQYFGPGTRLLVL.